This paragraph covers one TCR beta chain sequence. The record originates from a study of shared clonotypes between healthy human individuals. As defined, naive CD8 cells were CD45RO-negative and positively selected for CCR7, with terminally differentiated effector memory CD45RA+ cells excluded. The repertoire was sequenced with immunoSEQ multiplex PCR; TCRdb's copy has only in-frame clones and lacks some. The table records about 2 million clones, about 95% of them present only once. CDR1 is SEHNR and CDR2 is FQNEAQ in the germline V gene (reference sequence). This CDR3 region has 15 residues. V lost 2 bases and J lost 6, with 16 bases in between.

Sequencing used naive CD8+ T cells sorted from blood. The sequence came from a man younger than 35 in good health. The genes are TRBV7-9 and TRBJ1-2; D not certain. The chain's CDR3 is CASSLIPPGRDGYTF. DNA of the CDR3: TGTGCCAGCAGCTTAATACCACCGGGAAGGGATGGCTACACCTTC.